Below are 9 T cell receptor beta chains sequenced from a single sample in a study of T cell repertoires in cytomegalovirus infection. Their antigen targets remain unknown. TCRdb independently ran MiXCR on the reads; one entry per CDR3 protein. Of roughly 68,000 distinct CDR3 sequences listed, 20% to 25% are singletons. Sequences were derived from CD8+ T cells from cultured PBMCs, sampled from culture after CMV antigen stimulation. The receptors were sampled from a human donor in good health (CMV status not recorded). Some clones in this sample may be carry-over from other donors' samples.

The chain uses TRBV2 and TRBJ1-1, with unresolved D. CDR1 is SNHLY, CDR2 FYNNEI, per germline. CDR3 length: 14 amino acids. The germline V and J ends were trimmed by 6 bases and 4 bases, with 15 bases remaining between them. Here the CDR3 DNA reads TGTGCCAGCAGCCTCAAGCCGGTTGGCACTGAAGCTTTCTTT. Residues: CASSLKPVGTEAFF.

This clonotype was seen more than once but under ten times. CDR3 DNA: TGTGCCAGCTCACCACCGAACAGGGGTAACACCGGGGAGCTGTTTTTT. It codes for CASSPPNRGNTGELFF. J is TRBJ2-2 and V is TRBV18, with 7 bases identical to TRBD1. The V and J ends lost 0 bases and 2 bases, in that order; junction bases with no gene match: 3. This CDR3 region has 16 residues. Germline CDR1 and CDR2: KGHSH and LQKENI. Based on the CDR3 plus reference TRBV18 and TRBJ2-2, the full variable domain is NAGVMQNPRHLVRRRGQEARLRCSPMKGHSHVYWYRQLPEEGLKFMVYLQKENIIDESGMPKERFSAEFPKEGPSILRIQQVVRGDSAAYFCASSPPNRGNTGELFFGEGSRLTVL.

This chain connects TRBV19 to TRBJ1-2; D not resolved. This CDR3 contains 11 residues. The V end was cut by 7 bases, the J end by 4 bases, with 7 bases between. CDR1 and CDR2 from the germline V gene are LNHDA and SQIVND (reference sequence). The CDR3 is CASIAGYGYTF. CDR3 coding DNA: TGTGCCAGTATCGCGGGCTATGGCTACACCTTC. Full variable domain (missing parts from reference TRBV19 and TRBJ1-2): DGGITQSPKYLFRKEGQNVTLSCEQNLNHDAMYWYRQDPGQGLRLIYYSQIVNDFQKGDIAEGYSVSREKKESFPLTVTSAQKNPTAFYLCASIAGYGYTFGSGTRLTVV.

The CDR3 protein is CASTRLAGTRNNEQFF. CDR3 DNA: TGTGCCAGCACTCGACTAGCGGGGACGAGGAACAATGAGCAGTTCTTC. This rearrangement joins TRBV12-3 or TRBV12-4 to TRBJ2-1; 11 positions match TRBD2. The CDR3 has 16 residues. Trimming removed 7 bases from V and 5 bases from J; junction bases left unmatched: 10.

This clonotype has more than one count but fewer than ten. The V and J genes are TRBV5-1 and TRBJ2-7; no clear D. Germline V gene data show CDR1 as SGHRS and CDR2 as YFSETQ. V shed 4 bases and J shed 7 bases, with 12 bases lying between them. The CDR3 is 12 residues long. Here the CDR3 reads CASSLGLSEQYF. As DNA, the CDR3 is TGCGCCAGCAGCCTCGGGCTAAGTGAGCAGTACTTC.

The rearrangement joins TRBV4-2 to TRBJ2-1; 7 bases are shared with TRBD2. Germline V lookup: CDR1 LGHNA, CDR2 YNFKEQ. With 4 bases clipped from V and 6 bases from J, the junction kept 3 bases outside the gene matches. The CDR3 totals 13 residues. The CDR3 reads CASSLWGGNEQFF. CDR3 DNA: TGTGCCAGCAGCCTGTGGGGGGGCAATGAGCAGTTCTTC.

This clonotype turned up a few times. The V gene is TRBV12-3 or TRBV12-4, the J gene TRBJ1-2, with 7 bases aligning to TRBD1. There are 15 residues in the CDR3. V dropped 6 bases and J dropped 4; count of bases not matched to a gene: 11. The CDR3, as DNA: TGTGCCAGCAGCTGGGGACAGATCGGGGTCTATGGCTACACCTTC. It translates to CASSWGQIGVYGYTF.

The V and J genes are TRBV6-5 and TRBJ2-7, with TRBD1 matching 9 bases. V dropped 2 bases and J dropped 6; count of bases not matched to a gene: 11. The V gene's germline CDR1 is MNHEY and CDR2 SVGAGI. The CDR3 sequence is 16 residues long. The CDR3 DNA sequence: TGTGCCAGCAGTTACCTACCCGGGACAGGGTTCCCCGAGCAGTACTTC. This codes for CASSYLPGTGFPEQYF.

In its sample, this clonotype was seen a few times. The genes are TRBV15 and TRBJ2-1; D possibly uses TRBD1 or TRBD2 (5 bases each). Germline CDR1 LNHNV, CDR2 YYDKDF (reference sequence). The CDR3 contains 12 residues. The V and J ends lost 9 bases and 5 bases respectively, with 11 bases between them. The CDR3 sequence: CATLGVDNEQFF. CDR3 DNA sequence: TGTGCCACACTAGGGGTAGACAATGAGCAGTTCTTC. The variable domain in full, with the rest retrieved from reference TRBV15 and TRBJ2-1, is DAMVIQNPRYQVTQFGKPVTLSCSQTLNHNVMYWYQQKSSQAPKLLFHYYDKDFNNEADTPDNFQSRRPNTSFCFLDIRSPGLGDTAMYLCATLGVDNEQFFGPGTRLTVL.